The clone carrying this T cell receptor (beta chain) has only a few counts. Its target is unknown. RNA extraction used unfractionated whole blood as the source of total RNA. This entry comes from a study of human T cells and chemical hapten exposure. In the study overall: Mainly, slight library volume differences in the pool made TCR yields vary.

The study's library attached unique molecular identifiers to single cDNA molecules. TCRdb re-derived calls from the 5' RACE reads in MiXCR, one entry per CDR3 protein. Among 100,000 to 120,000 distinct CDR3 sequences listed, approximately 20% were seen once. The study's findings and limits: With regard to DPC sensitization, TCRs above 1 in 1000 frequency did not change.

The germline gives CDR1 MDHEN, CDR2 SYDVKM. The CDR3 loop spans 13 amino acids. The source of this sequence is a human donor in good health. V gene TRBV28 combines with J gene TRBJ1-2, with TRBD1 as a possible D gene (6 bases). CDR3 in DNA: TGTGGCACCGAGGCACAGGGTGGATATGGCTACACCTTC. It yields the protein CGTEAQGGYGYTF.